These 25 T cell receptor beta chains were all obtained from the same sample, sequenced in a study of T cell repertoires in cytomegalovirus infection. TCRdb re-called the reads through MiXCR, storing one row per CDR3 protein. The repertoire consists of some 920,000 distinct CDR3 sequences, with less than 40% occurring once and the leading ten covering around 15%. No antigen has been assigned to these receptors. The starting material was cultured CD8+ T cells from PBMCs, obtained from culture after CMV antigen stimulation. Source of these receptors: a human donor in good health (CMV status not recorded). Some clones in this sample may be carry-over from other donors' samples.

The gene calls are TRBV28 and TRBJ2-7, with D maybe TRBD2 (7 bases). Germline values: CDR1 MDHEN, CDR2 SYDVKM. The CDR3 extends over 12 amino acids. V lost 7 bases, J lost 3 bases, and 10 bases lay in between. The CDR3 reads CASKGGGYEQYV. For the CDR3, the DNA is TGTGCCAGCAAGGGGGGGGGCTACGAGCAGTACGTC.

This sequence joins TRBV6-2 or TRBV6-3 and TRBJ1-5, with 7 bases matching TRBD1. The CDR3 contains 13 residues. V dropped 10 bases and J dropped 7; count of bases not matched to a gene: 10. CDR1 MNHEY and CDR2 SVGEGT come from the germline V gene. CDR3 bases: TGTGCCACCACTGACAGGGCTTGGCAGCCCCAGCATTTT. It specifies CATTDRAWQPQHF.

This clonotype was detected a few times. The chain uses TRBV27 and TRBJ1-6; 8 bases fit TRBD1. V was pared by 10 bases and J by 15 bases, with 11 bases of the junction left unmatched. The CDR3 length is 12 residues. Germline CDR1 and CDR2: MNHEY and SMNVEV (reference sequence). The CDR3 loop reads CATRTGQVGLHF. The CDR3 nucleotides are TGTGCCACCCGGACGGGACAGGTCGGCCTCCACTTT.

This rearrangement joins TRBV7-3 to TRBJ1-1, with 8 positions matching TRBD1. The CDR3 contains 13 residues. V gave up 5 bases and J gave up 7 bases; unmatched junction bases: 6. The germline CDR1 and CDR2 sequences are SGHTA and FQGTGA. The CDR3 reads CASSDQQGGEAFF. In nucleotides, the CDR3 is TGTGCCAGCAGCGACCAACAGGGGGGTGAAGCTTTCTTT.

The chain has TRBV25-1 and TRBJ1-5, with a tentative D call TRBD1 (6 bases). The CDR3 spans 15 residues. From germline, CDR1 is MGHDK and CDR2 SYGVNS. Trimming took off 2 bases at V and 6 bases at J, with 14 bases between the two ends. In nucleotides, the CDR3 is TGTGCCAGCAGTGAAGGGAGAGGGGGGCCTCAGCCCCAGCATTTT. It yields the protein CASSEGRGGPQPQHF.

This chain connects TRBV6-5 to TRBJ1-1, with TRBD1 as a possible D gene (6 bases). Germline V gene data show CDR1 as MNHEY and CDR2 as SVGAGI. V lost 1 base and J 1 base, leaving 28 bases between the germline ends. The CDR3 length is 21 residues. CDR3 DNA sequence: TGTGCCAGCAGTTACTTCACCCCCTACTCACCCGGGGGGCGTCGGAACACTGAAGCTTTCTTT. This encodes CASSYFTPYSPGGRRNTEAFF.

This chain's CDR3 is CASSPESYTDTQYF. The CDR3 nucleotides read TGTGCCAGCAGCCCTGAAAGTTACACAGATACGCAGTATTTT. The rearrangement links TRBV7-6 to TRBJ2-3; D unresolved. CDR1 SGHVS and CDR2 FNYEAQ come from the germline V gene. Trimming left V 5 bases short and J 2 bases short, with 11 bases between. The CDR3 totals 14 residues.

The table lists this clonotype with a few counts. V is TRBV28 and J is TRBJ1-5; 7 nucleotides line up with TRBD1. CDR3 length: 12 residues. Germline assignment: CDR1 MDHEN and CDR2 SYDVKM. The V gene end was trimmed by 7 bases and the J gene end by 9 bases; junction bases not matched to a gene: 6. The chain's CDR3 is CASTSGGRPQHF. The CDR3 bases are TGTGCCAGCACCTCAGGGGGTAGGCCCCAGCATTTT.

CDR3 sequence reads: CASSQPGGANVLTF. In DNA, the CDR3 is TGCGCCAGCAGCCAGCCTGGGGGGGCCAACGTCCTGACTTTC. The J gene is TRBJ2-6, the V gene TRBV4-1; D is unresolved. V was pared by 3 bases and J by 4 bases, with 7 bases between. This CDR3 region has 14 residues. From germline, CDR1 is MGHRA and CDR2 YSYEKL.

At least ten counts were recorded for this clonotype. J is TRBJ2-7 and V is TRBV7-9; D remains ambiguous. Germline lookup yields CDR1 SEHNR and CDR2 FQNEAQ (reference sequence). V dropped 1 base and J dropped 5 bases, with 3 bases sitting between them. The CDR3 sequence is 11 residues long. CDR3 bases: TGTGCCAGCAGCTTAGAGGACGAGCAGTACTTC. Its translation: CASSLEDEQYF. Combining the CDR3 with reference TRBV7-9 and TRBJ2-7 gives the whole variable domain DTGVSQNPRHKITKRGQNVTFRCDPISEHNRLYWYRQTLGQGPEFLTYFQNEAQLEKSRLLSDRFSAERPKGSFSTLEIQRTEQGDSAMYLCASSLEDEQYFGPGTRLTVT.

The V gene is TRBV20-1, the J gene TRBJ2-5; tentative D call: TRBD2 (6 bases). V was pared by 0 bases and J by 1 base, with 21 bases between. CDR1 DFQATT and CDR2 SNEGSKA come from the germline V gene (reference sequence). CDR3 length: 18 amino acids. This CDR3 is CSARDRNRGGALQETQYF. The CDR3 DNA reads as TGCAGTGCTAGAGATCGAAACCGAGGCGGGGCCCTCCAAGAGACCCAGTACTTC.

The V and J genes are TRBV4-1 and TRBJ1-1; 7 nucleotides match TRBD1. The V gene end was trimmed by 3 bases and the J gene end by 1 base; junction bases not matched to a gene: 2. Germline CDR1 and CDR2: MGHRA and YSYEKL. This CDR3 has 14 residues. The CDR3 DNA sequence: TGCGCCAGCAGCCAGTACAGGGGGAACACTGAAGCTTTCTTT. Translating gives CASSQYRGNTEAFF.

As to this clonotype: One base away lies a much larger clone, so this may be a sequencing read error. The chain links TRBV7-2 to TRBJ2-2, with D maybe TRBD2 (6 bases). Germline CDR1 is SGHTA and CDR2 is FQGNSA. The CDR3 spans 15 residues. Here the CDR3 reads CVSSPRVRGTGELFF. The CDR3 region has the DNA TGTGTCAGCAGCCCTAGGGTCCGGGGGACCGGGGAGCTGTTTTTT.

CDR3: CASSYLSGGGNEQFF. In nucleotides, the CDR3 is TGTGCCAGCAGTTACTTGTCGGGGGGGGGCAATGAGCAGTTCTTC. This rearrangement joins TRBV6-6 to TRBJ2-1, with TRBD2 matching 8 bases. Germline V lookup: CDR1 MNHNY, CDR2 SVGAGI (reference sequence). There are 15 residues in the CDR3. The J segment lost 6 bases and the V segment lost 1 base, leaving 5 bases of the junction unmatched.

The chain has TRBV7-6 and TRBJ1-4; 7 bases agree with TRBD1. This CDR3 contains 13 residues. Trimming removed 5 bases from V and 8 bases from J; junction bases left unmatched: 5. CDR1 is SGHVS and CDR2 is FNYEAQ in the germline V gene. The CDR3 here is CASSNTGEEKLFF. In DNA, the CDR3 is TGTGCCAGCAGCAATACAGGGGAAGAAAAACTGTTTTTT.

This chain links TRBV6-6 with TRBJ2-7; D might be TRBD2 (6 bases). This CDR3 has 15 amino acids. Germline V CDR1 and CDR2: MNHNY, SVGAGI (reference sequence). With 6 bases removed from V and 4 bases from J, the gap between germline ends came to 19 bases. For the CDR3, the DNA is TGTGCCAGCAGCCCTCGGGGACTGGGAGAGTACGAGCAGTACTTC. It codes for CASSPRGLGEYEQYF.

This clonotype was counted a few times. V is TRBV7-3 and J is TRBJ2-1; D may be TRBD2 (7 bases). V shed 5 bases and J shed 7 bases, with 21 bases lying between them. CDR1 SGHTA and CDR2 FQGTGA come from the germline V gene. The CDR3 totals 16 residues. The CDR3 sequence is CASSRLGGARMNEQFF. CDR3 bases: TGTGCCAGCAGCCGCCTTGGGGGGGCCAGAATGAATGAGCAGTTCTTC.

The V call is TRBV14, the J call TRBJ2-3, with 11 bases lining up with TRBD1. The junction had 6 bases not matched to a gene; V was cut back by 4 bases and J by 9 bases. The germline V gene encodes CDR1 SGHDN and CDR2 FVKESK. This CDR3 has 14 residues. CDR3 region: CASSPRDRGGTQYF. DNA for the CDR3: TGTGCCAGCAGCCCCCGGGACAGGGGGGGGACGCAGTATTTT.

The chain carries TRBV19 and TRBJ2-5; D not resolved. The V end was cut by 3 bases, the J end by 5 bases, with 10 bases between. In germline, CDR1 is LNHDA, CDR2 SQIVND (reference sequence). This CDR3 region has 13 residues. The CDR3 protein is CASSIVGWETQYF. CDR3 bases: TGTGCCAGTAGTATCGTGGGGTGGGAGACCCAGTACTTC.

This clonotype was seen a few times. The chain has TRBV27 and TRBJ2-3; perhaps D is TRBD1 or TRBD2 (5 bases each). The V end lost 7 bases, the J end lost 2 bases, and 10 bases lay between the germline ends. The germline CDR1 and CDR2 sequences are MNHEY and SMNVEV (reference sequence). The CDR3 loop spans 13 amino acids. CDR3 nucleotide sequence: TGTGCCAGCAATGAGGGGAACACAGATACGCAGTATTTT. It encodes CASNEGNTDTQYF.

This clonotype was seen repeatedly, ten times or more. DNA for the CDR3: TGTGCCAGCAGTCTGGGGGCGGGGAACCAGCATTTT. This gives the protein CASSLGAGNQHF. This sequence joins TRBV7-8 and TRBJ1-5; the D gene is possibly TRBD1 (6 bases). In germline, CDR1 is SGHVS, CDR2 FQNEAQ. The germline V and J ends were trimmed by 6 bases and 12 bases, with 15 bases remaining between them. This CDR3 is 12 amino acids long.

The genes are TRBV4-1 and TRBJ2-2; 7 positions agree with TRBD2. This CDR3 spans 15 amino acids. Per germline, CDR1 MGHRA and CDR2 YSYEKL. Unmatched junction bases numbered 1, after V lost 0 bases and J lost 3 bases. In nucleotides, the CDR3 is TGCGCCAGCAGCCAAGAAGCGGGGTACACCGGGGAGCTGTTTTTT. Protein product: CASSQEAGYTGELFF.

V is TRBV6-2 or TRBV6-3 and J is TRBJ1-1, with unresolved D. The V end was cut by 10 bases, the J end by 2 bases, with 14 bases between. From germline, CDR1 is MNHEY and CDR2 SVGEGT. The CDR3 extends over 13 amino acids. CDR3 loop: CAIHSTVNTEAFF. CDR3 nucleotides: TGTGCCATCCATTCAACCGTAAACACTGAAGCTTTCTTT.

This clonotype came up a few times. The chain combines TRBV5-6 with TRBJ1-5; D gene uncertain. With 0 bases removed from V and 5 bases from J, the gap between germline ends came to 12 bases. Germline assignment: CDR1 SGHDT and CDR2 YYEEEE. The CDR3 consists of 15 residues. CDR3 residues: CASSLGGYGDQPQHF. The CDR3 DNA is TGTGCCAGCAGCTTGGGCGGCTACGGGGATCAGCCCCAGCATTTT.

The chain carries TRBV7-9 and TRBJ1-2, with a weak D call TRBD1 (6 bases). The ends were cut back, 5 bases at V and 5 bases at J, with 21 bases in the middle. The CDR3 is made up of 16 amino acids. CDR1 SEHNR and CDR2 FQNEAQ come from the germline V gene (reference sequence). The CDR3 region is CASSTTTGLVTYGYTF. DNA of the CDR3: TGTGCCAGCAGCACAACAACAGGGTTGGTTACTTATGGCTACACCTTC.